The clone carrying this T cell receptor (beta chain) has at least ten counts. The CDR3 contains 13 residues. Trimming stripped 5 bases from V and 1 base from J, with 11 bases between. Germline assignment: CDR1 DFQATT and CDR2 SNEGSKA (reference sequence). These data come from a study of low-dose radiotherapy and immunotherapy resistance in tumors. Study overall: Per fraction, Cohort 1 was given 0.5 Gy every 2 weeks, for a total of 6.5 Gy. Patients took aspirin 300 mg by mouth once daily. This continued for four cycles, starting on cycle 1 day 1.

Time point here: after trial treatment. The treatment is: LDRT plus nivolumab, ipilimumab, low-dose cyclophosphamide and aspirin (RACIN trial). Gene-specific TRAV and TRBV primers were used for first-strand cDNA, covering alpha and beta chains. The PCR that amplified TCRs ran for 20 cycles, relying on a constant-region primer and a V-primer adapter. Amplification of the isolated mRNA used in vitro transcription. TCRdb independently ran MiXCR on the reads; one entry per CDR3 protein. The sample consists of roughly 90,000 distinct CDR3 sequences, roughly 20% of them appearing once. The sample was PBMCs, taken after low-dose radiotherapy plus immunotherapy. The chain is built from TRBV20-1 and TRBJ1-1; D is ambiguous. The source of this sequence is a female donor with ovarian cancer. In nucleotides, the CDR3 is TGCAGTGCTGCACCGGGCCAGAACACTGAAGCTTTCTTT. It encodes CSAAPGQNTEAFF.